Included here is one T cell receptor beta chain sequence, with context. Its antigen is undetermined. The data belong to a study of cytomegalovirus exposure and HLA in healthy donors. The primer mix had 60 Vbeta and 13 Jbeta primers. Profiled with immunoSEQ multiplex PCR; TCRdb holds only in-frame clones, not every one. The sample yields 200,000 to 250,000 clones, approximately 79% seen once. The study's findings and limits: A few chains tied to CMV proved CMV antigen-specific in vitro. Cytomegalovirus status was reportedly diagnosed by the classifier with high specificity and sensitivity.

J was trimmed by 3 bases and V by 0 bases; bases with no gene match: 4. Per germline, CDR1 SGDLS and CDR2 YYNGEE. This CDR3 has 18 residues. The sample consisted of PBMCs. The sequence was collected from a girl aged 2-10 years in good health and CMV-seronegative. The chain combines TRBV9 with TRBJ2-1; 15 nucleotides agree with TRBD2. The CDR3 sequence: CASSVGTSGGAFYNEQFF. The CDR3 coding sequence is TGTGCCAGCAGCGTAGGGACTAGCGGGGGGGCCTTCTACAATGAGCAGTTCTTC. The complete variable domain, with remaining parts taken from reference TRBV9 and TRBJ2-1, reads DSGVTQTPKHLITATGQRVTLRCSPRSGDLSVYWYQQSLDQGLQFLIQYYNGEERAKGNILERFSAQQFPDLHSELNLSSLELGDSALYFCASSVGTSGGAFYNEQFFGPGTRLTVL.